These T cell receptor beta chains were read from a single sample in a study of OX40 agonist ivuxolimab in advanced cancers. Some clones are missing from TCRdb's copy, which holds only in-frame ones; the method was immunoSEQ multiplex PCR. The data hold roughly 100,000 clones, with roughly 89% observed a single time. This specimen was CD4+ or CD8+ T cells sorted from blood, taken in a trial of the OX40 agonist ivuxolimab. These TCRs come from an adult with an advanced solid tumor such as melanoma, head and neck, liver or kidney cancer. The CDR3 runs from the conserved cysteine through the conserved F or W. D genes are given only for firm matches. The size field is filled for only some rows; it gives once, few, many or a size class.

clone_size,v_call,j_call,d_call,cdr3_nt,cdr3_aa
.,TRBV27,TRBJ2-5,.,TGTGCCAGCAGTTTCGGGGGTGGAGAGACCCAGTACTTC,CASSFGGGETQYF
.,TRBV5-4,TRBJ2-1,.,TGTGCCAGCAGCATAGACCGCCTCAATGAGCAGTTCTTC,CASSIDRLNEQFF
.,TRBV6-1,TRBJ1-6,.,TGTGCCAGCAGTGAAGCCGGAACTTATAATTCACCCCTCCACTTT,CASSEAGTYNSPLHF
.,TRBV7-8,TRBJ2-5,.,TGTGCCAGCAGCTTATTTGCGGGGGCTTGGGAGACCCAGTACTTC,CASSLFAGAWETQYF
few,TRBV9,TRBJ1-1,.,TGTGCCAGCAGCGTGACACAGAACACTGAAGCTTTCTTT,CASSVTQNTEAFF
few,TRBV5-1,TRBJ1-4,TRBD1,TGCGCCAGCACCCCTTCGGGACAGGTCCCCAACCCTAATGAAAAACTGTTTTTT,CASTPSGQVPNPNEKLFF
.,TRBV28,TRBJ2-1,.,TGTGCCAGCAGTTTACCTGGTGAGCAGTTCTTC,CASSLPGEQFF
.,TRBV2,TRBJ2-1,.,TGTGCCAGCACTATGGTCCCCAATGAGCAGTTCTTC,CASTMVPNEQFF
.,TRBV7-9,TRBJ1-2,.,TGTGCCAGCAGCTCCGCCGGGAGTTCCACCAACTATGGCTACACCTTC,CASSSAGSSTNYGYTF
once,TRBV27,TRBJ2-3,.,TGTGCCAGCAGTCCCTGGTCAACAGATACGCAGTATTTT,CASSPWSTDTQYF
.,TRBV28,TRBJ2-7,TRBD2,TGTGCCAGCAGTCCTAGCGGGTCAGCCTACGAGCAGTACTTC,CASSPSGSAYEQYF
few,TRBV5-1,TRBJ1-1,.,TGCGCCAGCAGCTTGAATCCCCGAGCCGGTCGGGCTGAAGCTTTCTTT,CASSLNPRAGRAEAFF
.,TRBV14,TRBJ2-3,TRBD1,TGTGCCAGCAGCCCCCGTCCGGGACAGGGCACAGATACGCAGTATTTT,CASSPRPGQGTDTQYF
.,TRBV6-1,TRBJ1-1,.,TGTGCCAGCAGAATCAGGCTGAACACTGAAGCTTTCTTT,CASRIRLNTEAFF
.,TRBV7-6,TRBJ2-7,TRBD1,TGTGCCAGCAGCCCGGGGACAGGGCGGGAAGAGCAGTACTTC,CASSPGTGREEQYF
once,TRBV30,TRBJ1-6,.,TGTGCCCGGAGGGGATACGGCAATTCACCCCTCCACTTT,CARRGYGNSPLHF
.,TRBV14,TRBJ2-7,.,TGTGCCAGCAGCCAAGTTGCGGGTCTCTACGAGCAGTACTTC,CASSQVAGLYEQYF
.,TRBV10-1,TRBJ2-3,TRBD2,TGCGCCAGCAGTGAGTCCCTCGCGGGGGGATACACAGATACGCAGTATTTT,CASSESLAGGYTDTQYF